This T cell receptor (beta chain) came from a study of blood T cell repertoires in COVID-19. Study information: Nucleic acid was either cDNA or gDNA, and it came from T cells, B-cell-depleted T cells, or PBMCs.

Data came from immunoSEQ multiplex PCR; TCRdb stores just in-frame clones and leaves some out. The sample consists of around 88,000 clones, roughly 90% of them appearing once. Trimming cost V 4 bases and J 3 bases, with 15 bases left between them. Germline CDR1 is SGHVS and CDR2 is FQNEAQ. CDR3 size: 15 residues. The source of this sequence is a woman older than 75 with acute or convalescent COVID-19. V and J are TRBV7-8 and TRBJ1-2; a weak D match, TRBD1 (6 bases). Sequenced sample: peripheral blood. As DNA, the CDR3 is TGTGCCAGCAGCTCCGACGCCGGGACACACTATGGCTACACCTTC. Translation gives CASSSDAGTHYGYTF.